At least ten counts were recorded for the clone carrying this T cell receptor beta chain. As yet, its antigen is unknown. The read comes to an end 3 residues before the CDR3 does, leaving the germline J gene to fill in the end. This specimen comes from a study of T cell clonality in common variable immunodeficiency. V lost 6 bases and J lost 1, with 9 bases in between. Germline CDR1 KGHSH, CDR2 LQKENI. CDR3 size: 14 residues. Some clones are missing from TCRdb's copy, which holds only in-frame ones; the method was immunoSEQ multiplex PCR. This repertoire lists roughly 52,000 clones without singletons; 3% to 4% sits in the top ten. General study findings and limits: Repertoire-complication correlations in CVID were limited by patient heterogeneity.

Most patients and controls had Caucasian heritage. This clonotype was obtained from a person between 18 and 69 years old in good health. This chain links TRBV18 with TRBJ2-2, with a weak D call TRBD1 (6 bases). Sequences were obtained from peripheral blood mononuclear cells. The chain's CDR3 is CASSVGQNTGELFF. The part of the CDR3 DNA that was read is TGTGCCAGCTCCGTGGGACAGAACACCGGGGAG.